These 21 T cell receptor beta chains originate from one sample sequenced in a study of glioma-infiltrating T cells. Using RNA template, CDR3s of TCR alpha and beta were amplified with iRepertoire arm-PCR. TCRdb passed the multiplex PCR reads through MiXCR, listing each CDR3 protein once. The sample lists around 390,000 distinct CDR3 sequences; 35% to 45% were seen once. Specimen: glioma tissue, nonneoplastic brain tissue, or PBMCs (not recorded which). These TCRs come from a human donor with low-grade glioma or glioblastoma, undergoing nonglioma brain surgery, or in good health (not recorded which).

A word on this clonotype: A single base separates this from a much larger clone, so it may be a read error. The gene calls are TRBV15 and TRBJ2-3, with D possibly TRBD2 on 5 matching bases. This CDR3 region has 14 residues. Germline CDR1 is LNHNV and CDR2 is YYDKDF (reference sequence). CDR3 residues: CATSRDEGTDTQCF. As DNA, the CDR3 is TGTGCCACCAGCAGAGATGAGGGTACAGATACGCAGTGTTTT. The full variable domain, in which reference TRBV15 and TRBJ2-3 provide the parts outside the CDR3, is DAMVIQNPRYQVTQFGKPVTLSCSQTLNHNVMYWYQQKSSQAPKLLFHYYDKDFNNEADTPDNFQSRRPNTSFCFLDIRSPGLGDTAMYLCATSRDEGTDTQCFGPGTRLTVL.

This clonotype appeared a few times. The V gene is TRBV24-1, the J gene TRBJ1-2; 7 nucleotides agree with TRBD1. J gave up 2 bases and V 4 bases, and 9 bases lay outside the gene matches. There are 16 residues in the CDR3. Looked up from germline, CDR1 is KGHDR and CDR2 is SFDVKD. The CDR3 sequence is CATSDQSRGGNYGYTF. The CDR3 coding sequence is TGTGCCACCAGTGACCAGTCCAGGGGGGGAAACTATGGCTACACCTTC.

CDR3 in amino acids: CASSSLLYQPQHF. In nucleotides, the CDR3 is TGTGCCAGTAGTTCGCTCCTTTATCAGCCCCAGCATTTT. The gene calls are TRBV19 and TRBJ1-5; D gene uncertain. The CDR3 spans 13 residues. Germline V CDR1 and CDR2: LNHDA, SQIVND (reference sequence). The germline V and J ends were trimmed by 5 bases and 5 bases, with 10 bases remaining between them.

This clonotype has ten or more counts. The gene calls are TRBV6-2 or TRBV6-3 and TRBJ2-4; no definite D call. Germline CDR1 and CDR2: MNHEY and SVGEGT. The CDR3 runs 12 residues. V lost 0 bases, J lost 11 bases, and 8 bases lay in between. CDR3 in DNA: TGTGCCAGCAGTTACTCCCCTGTTGTTCAGTACTTC. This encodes CASSYSPVVQYF.

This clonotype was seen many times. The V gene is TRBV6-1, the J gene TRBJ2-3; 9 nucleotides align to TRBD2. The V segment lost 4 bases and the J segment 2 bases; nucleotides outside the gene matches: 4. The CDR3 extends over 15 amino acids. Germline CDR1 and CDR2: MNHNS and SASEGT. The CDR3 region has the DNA TGTGCCAGCAGTGTTATAGCGGGAGACACAGATACGCAGTATTTT. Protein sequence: CASSVIAGDTDTQYF.

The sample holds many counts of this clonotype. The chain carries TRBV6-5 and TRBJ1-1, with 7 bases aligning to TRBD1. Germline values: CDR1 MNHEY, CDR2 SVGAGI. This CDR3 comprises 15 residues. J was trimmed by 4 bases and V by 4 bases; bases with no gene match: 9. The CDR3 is CASSFSLTGPTEAFF. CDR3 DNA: TGTGCCAGCAGTTTCTCCTTGACAGGGCCCACTGAAGCTTTCTTT.

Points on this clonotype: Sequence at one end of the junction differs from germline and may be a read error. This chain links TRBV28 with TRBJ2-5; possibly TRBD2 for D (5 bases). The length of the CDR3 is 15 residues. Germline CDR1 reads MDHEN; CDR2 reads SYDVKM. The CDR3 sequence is CASTRLGLLQGTQYF. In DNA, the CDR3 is TGTGCCAGCACCAGGCTAGGACTTCTCCAAGGGACCCAGTACTTC.

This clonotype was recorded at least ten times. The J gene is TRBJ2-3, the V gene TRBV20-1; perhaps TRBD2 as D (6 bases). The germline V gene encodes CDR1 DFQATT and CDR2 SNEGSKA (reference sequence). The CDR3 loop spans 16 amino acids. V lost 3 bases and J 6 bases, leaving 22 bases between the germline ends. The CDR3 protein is CSASAFRRGVPDTQYF. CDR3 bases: TGCAGTGCTAGCGCGTTTAGGCGGGGCGTCCCGGATACGCAGTATTTT.

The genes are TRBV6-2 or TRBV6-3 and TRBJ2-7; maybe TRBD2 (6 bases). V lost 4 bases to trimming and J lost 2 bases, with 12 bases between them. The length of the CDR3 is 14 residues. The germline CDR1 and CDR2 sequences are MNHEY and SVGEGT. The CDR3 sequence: CASSWDGGPYEQYF. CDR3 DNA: TGTGCCAGCAGTTGGGACGGGGGTCCCTACGAGCAGTACTTC.

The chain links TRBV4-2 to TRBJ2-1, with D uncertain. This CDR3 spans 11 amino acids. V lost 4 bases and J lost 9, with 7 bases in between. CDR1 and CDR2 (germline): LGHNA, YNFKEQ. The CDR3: CASSLLGEQFF. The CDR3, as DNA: TGTGCCAGCAGCCTGTTGGGTGAGCAGTTCTTC.

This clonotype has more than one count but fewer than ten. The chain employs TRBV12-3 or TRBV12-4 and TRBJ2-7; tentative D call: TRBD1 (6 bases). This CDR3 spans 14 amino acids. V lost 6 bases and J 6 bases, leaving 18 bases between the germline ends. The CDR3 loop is CASSFDRIVCEQYF. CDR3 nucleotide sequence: TGTGCCAGCAGCTTTGACAGGATTGTCTGCGAGCAGTACTTC.

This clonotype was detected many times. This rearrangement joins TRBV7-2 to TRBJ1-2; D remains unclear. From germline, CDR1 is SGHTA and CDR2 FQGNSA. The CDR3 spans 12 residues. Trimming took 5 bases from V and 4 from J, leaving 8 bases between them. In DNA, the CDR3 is TGTGCCAGCAGCCCGACGATCTATGGCTACACCTTC. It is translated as CASSPTIYGYTF.

This CDR3 reads CASSQEKPGELFF. CDR3 DNA sequence: TGCGCCAGCAGCCAAGAAAAGCCCGGGGAGCTGTTTTTT. The V and J genes are TRBV4-3 and TRBJ2-2; D is uncertain. CDR1 LGHNA and CDR2 YSLEER come from the germline V gene. The CDR3 consists of 13 residues. Trimming removed 0 bases from V and 6 bases from J, with 5 bases in between.

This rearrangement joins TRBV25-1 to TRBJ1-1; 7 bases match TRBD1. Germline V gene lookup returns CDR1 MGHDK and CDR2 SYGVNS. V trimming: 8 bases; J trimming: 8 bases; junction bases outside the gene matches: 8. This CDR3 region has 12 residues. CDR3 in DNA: TGTGCCAGCGGATGGACAGGTCAGGAAGCTTTCTTT. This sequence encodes CASGWTGQEAFF.

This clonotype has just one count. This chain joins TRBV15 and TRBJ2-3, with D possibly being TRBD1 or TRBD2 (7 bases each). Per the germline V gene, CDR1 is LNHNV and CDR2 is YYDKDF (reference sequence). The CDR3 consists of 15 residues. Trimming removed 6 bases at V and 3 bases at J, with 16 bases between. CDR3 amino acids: CATRSGTVVTDTQYF. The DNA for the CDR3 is TGTGCCACCAGGAGCGGGACAGTGGTGACAGATACGCAGTATTTT.

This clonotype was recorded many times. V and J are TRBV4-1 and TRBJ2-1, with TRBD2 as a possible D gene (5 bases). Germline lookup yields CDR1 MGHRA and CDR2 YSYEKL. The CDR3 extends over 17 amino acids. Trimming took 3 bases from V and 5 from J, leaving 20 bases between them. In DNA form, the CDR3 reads TGCGCCAGCAGCCATCCCCCAGCCGGAGGCCCGGACAATGAGCAGTTCTTC. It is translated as CASSHPPAGGPDNEQFF.

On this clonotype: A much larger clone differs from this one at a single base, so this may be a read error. The chain's CDR3 is CASSSRQKNNQPQHF. Here the CDR3 DNA reads TGTGCCAGCAGTTCCCGACAGAAGAACAATCAGCCCCAGCATTTT. This chain joins TRBV27 and TRBJ1-5; the D gene is possibly TRBD1 (5 bases). From germline, CDR1 is MNHEY and CDR2 SMNVEV (reference sequence). V was cut by 4 bases and J by 3 bases, with 13 bases left in between. This CDR3 is 15 amino acids long.

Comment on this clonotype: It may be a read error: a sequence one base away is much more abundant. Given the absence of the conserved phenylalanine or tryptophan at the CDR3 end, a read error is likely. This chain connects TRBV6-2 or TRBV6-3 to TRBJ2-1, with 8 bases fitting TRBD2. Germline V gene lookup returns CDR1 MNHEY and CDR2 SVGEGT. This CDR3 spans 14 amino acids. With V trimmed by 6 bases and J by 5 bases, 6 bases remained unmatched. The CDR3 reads CASRGSGNHNEQFL. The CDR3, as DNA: TGTGCCAGCAGGGGTAGCGGGAACCACAATGAGCAGTTCCTC.

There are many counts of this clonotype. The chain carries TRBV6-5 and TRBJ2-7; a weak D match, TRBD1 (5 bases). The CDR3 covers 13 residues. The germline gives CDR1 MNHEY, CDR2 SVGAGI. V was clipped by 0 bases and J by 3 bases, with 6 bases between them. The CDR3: CASSYSQGYEQYF. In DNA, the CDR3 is TGTGCCAGCAGTTACTCCCAGGGCTACGAGCAGTACTTC.

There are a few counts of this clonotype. Written as DNA, the CDR3 is TGCAGTGCTACCGTGCCCCGCGGGCCAGCACCCGGGGAGCTGTTTTTT. Protein: CSATVPRGPAPGELFF. V is TRBV20-1 and J is TRBJ2-2; perhaps TRBD2 as D (5 bases). Germline CDR1 DFQATT, CDR2 SNEGSKA (reference sequence). The CDR3 runs 16 residues. Trimming removed 4 bases at V and 6 bases at J, with 21 bases between.

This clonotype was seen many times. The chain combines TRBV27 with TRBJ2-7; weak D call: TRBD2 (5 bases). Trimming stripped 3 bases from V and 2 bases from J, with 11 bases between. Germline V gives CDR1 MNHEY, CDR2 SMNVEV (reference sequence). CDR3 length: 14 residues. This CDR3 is CASSLFAGTYEQYF. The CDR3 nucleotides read TGTGCCAGCAGTTTGTTCGCGGGCACCTACGAGCAGTACTTC.